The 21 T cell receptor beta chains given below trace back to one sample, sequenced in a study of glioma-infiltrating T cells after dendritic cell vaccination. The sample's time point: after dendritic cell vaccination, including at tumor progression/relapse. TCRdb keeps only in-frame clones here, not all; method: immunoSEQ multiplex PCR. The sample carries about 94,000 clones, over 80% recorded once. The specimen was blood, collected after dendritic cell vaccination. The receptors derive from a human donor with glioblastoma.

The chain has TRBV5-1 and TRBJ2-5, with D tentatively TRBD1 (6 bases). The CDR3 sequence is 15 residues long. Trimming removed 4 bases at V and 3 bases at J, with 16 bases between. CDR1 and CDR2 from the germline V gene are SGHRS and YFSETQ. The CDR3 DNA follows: TGCGCCAGCAGCGTAAGGGGGTACGGCGAAGAGACCCAGTACTTC. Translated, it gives CASSVRGYGEETQYF.

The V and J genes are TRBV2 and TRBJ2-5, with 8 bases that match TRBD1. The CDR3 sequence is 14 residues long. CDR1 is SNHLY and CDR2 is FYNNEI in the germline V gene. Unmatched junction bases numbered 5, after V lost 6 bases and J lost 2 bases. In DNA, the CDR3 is TGTGCCAGCAGGTGGACAGGGACTCAAGAGACCCAGTACTTC. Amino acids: CASRWTGTQETQYF.

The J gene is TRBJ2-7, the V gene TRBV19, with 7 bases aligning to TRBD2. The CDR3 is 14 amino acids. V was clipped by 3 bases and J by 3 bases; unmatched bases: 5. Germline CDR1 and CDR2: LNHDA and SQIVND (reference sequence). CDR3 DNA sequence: TGTGCCAGTAGTATTGGGGGGGGAATCTACGAGCAGTACTTC. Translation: CASSIGGGIYEQYF.

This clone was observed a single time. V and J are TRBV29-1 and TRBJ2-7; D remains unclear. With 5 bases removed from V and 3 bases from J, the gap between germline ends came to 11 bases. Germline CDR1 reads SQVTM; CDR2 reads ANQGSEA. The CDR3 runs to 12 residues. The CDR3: CSVYVGYYEQYF. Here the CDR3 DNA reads TGCAGCGTTTATGTCGGGTACTACGAGCAGTACTTC.

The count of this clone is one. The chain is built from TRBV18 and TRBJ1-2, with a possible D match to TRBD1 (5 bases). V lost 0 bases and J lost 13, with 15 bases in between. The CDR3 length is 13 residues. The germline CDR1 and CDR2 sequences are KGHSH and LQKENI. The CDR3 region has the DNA TGTGCCAGCTCACCACCGGGACTGCCGATTCTCACCTTC. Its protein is CASSPPGLPILTF.

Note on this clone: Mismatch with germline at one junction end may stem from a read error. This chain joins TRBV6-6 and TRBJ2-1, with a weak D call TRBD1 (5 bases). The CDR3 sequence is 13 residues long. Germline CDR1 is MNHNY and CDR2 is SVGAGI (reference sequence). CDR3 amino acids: CATSRGSSNEQFF. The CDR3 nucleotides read TGTGCCACTTCAAGGGGATCCTCCAATGAGCAGTTCTTC.

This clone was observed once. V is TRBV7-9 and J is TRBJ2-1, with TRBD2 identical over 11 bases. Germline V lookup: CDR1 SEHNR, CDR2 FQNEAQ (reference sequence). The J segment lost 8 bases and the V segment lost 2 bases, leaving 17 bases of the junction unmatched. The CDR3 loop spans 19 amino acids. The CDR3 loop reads CASSLRTLAGGPLWDEQFF. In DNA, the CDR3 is TGTGCCAGCAGCTTACGTACTCTAGCGGGGGGACCCCTATGGGATGAGCAGTTCTTC.

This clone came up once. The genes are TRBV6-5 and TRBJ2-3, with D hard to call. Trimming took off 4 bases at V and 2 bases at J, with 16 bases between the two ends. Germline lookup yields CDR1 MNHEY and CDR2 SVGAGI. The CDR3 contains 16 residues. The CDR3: CASSSGQPRFTDTQYF. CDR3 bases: TGTGCCAGCAGTTCTGGGCAACCCCGCTTCACAGATACGCAGTATTTT.

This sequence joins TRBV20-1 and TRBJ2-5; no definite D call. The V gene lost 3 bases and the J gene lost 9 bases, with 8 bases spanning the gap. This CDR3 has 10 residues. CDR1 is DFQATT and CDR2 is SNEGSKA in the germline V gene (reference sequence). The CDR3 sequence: CSASAESQYF. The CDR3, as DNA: TGCAGTGCTAGCGCTGAGTCCCAGTACTTC.

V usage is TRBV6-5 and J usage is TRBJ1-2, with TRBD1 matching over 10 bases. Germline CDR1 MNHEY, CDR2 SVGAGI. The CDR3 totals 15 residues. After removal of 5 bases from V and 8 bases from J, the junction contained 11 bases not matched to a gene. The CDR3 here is CASSQRDRGRGGYTF. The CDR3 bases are TGTGCCAGCAGTCAGAGGGACAGGGGACGGGGAGGCTACACCTTC.

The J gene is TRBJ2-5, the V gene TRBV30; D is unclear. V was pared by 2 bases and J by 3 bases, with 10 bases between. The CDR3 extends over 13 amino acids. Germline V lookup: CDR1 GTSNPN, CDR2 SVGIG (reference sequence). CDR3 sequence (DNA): TGTGCCTGGAGTTTGGGCCTCGAAGAGACCCAGTACTTC. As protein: CAWSLGLEETQYF.

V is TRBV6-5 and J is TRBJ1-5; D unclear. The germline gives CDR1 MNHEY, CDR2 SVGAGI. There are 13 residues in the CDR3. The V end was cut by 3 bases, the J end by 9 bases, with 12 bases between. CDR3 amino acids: CASSYSVLAPQHF. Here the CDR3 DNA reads TGTGCCAGCAGTTATTCTGTCCTGGCGCCCCAGCATTTT.

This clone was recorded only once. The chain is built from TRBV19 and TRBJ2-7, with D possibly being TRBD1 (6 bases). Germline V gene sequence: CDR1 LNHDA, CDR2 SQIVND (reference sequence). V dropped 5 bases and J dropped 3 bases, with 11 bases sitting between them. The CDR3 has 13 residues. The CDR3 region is CASSLGQLYEQYF. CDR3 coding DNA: TGTGCCAGTAGTCTCGGACAGCTCTACGAGCAGTACTTC.

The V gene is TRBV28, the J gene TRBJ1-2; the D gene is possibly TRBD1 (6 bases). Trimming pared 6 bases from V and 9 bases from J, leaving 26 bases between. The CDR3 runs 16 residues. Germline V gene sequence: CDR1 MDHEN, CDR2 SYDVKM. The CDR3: CASRLGGSGNSQSYTF. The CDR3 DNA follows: TGTGCCAGCAGATTAGGGGGGAGTGGAAATTCCCAAAGCTACACCTTC.

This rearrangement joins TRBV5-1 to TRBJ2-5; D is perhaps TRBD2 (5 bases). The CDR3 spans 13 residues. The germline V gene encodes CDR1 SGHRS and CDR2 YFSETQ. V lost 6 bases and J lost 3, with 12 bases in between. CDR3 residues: CASTPTGKETQYF. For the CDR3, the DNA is TGCGCCAGCACGCCGACGGGGAAAGAGACCCAGTACTTC.

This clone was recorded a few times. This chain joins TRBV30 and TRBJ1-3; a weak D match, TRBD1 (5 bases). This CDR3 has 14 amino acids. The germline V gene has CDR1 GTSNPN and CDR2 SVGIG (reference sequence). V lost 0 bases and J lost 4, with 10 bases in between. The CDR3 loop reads CAWSVWGVGNTIYF. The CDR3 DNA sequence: TGTGCCTGGAGTGTATGGGGCGTCGGAAACACCATATATTTT.

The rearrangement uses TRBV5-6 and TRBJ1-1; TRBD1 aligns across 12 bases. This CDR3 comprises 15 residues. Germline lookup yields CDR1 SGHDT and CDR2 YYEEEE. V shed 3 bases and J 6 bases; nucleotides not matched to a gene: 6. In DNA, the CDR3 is TGTGCCAGCAGCTGGGGGGGACAGGGGGCGGCTGAAGCTTTCTTT. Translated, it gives CASSWGGQGAAEAFF.

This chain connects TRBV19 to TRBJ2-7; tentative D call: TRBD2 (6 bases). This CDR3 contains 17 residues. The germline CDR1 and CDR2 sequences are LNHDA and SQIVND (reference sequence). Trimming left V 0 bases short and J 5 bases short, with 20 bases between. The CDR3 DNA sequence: TGTGCCAGTAGTATAGACGCCGGGCCTGGAGGGAGAGACGAGCAGTACTTC. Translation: CASSIDAGPGGRDEQYF.

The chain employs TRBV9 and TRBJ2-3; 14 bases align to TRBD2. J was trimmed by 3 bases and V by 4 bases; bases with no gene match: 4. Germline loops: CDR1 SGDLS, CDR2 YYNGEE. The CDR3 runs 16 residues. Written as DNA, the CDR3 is TGTGCCAGCAGCCCGACTAGCGGGAGGGATACAGATACGCAGTATTTT. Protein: CASSPTSGRDTDTQYF.

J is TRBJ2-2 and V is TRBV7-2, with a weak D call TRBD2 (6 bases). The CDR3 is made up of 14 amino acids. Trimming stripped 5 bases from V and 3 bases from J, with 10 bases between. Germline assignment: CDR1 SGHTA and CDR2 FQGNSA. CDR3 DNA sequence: TGTGCCAGCAGCCGCCAGCGGGACACCGGGGAGCTGTTTTTT. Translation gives CASSRQRDTGELFF. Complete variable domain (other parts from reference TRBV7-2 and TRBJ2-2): GAGVSQSPSNKVTEKGKDVELRCDPISGHTALYWYRQSLGQGLEFLIYFQGNSAPDKSGLPSDRFSAERTGGSVSTLTIQRTQQEDSAVYLCASSRQRDTGELFFGEGSRLTVL.

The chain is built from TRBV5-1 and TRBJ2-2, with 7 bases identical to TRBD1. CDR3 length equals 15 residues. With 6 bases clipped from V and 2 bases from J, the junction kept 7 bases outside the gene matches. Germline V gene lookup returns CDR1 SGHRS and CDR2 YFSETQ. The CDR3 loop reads CASTRDRANTGELFF. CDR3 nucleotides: TGCGCCAGCACCCGAGACAGGGCCAACACCGGGGAGCTGTTTTTT.